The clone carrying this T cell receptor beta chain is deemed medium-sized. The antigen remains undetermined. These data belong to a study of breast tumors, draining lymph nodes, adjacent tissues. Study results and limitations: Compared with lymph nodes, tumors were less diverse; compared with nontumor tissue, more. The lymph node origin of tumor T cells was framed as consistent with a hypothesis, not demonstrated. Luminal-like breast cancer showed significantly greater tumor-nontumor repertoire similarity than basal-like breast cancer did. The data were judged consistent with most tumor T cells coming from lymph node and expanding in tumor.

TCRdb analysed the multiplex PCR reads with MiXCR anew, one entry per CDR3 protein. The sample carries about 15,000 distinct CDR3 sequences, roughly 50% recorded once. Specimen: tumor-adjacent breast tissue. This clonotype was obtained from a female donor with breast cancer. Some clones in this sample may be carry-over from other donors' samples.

CDR3 amino acids: CASSFGQRPYEQYF. The CDR3 DNA follows: TGTGCCAGCAGCTTTGGACAGCGACCCTACGAGCAGTACTTC. The chain carries TRBV13 and TRBJ2-7, with D perhaps matching TRBD1 (6 bases). Germline V gene lookup returns CDR1 PRHDT and CDR2 FYEKMQ (reference sequence). The CDR3 covers 14 residues. V shed 3 bases and J shed 2 bases, with 11 bases lying between them. The whole variable domain, remainder taken from reference TRBV13 and TRBJ2-7, is AAGVIQSPRHLIKEKRETATLKCYPIPRHDTVYWYQQGPGQDPQFLISFYEKMQSDKGSIPDRFSAQQFSDYHSELNMSSLELGDSALYFCASSFGQRPYEQYFGPGTRLTVT.